This TCR beta chain was sequenced during a study of blood T cells in healthy people across ages. Broader study findings: There was a strong correlation between TCR beta diversity and naive T cell percentage. With donor CMV status unknown, expanded clonotype changes were possibly confounded.

With 2 bases clipped from V and 5 bases from J, the junction kept 12 bases outside the gene matches. CDR1 SGHVS and CDR2 FNYEAQ come from the germline V gene. The CDR3 sequence is 19 residues long. Points on this clonotype: The antigen is undetermined.

Sample donors were healthy Caucasian individuals that came from Russia, aged about 6 to 95. A sample-barcoded 5' primer and a J-beta primer mix were used in a second PCR of roughly 7 to 11 cycles. The authors tagged each cDNA molecule using a template-switch adaptor with 12 random nucleotides. MiXCR was run by TCRdb on the 5' RACE reads, yielding one entry per CDR3 protein. The profile covers 1.5 million to 1.9 million distinct CDR3 sequences, with approximately 43% appearing a single time and approximately 4.1% taken by the ten largest. The sequencing input was blood. The chain is built from TRBV7-6 and TRBJ2-2; 12 bases line up with TRBD2. This clonotype was sampled from a young woman in good health. This CDR3 is CASSLNPLAGGPRTGELFF. DNA for the CDR3: TGTGCCAGCAGCTTAAACCCCCTAGCGGGAGGGCCGCGAACCGGGGAGCTGTTTTTT.